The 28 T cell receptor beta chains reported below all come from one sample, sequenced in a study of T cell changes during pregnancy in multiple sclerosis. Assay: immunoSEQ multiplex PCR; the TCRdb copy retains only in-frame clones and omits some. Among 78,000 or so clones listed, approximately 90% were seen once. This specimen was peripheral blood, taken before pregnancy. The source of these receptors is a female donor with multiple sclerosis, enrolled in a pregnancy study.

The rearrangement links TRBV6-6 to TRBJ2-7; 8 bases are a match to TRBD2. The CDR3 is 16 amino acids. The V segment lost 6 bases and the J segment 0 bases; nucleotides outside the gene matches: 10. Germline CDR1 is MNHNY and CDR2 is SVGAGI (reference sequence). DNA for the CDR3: TGTGCCAGCAGCCCTATAGCGGGGTCGAGCTCCTACGAGCAGTACTTC. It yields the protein CASSPIAGSSSYEQYF.

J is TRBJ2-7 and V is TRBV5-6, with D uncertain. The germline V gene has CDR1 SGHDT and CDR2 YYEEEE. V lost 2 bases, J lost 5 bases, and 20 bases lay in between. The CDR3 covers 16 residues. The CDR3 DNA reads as TGTGCCAGCAGCTTATCGGTGGGCGTGGGCCTGGACGAGCAGTACTTC. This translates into CASSLSVGVGLDEQYF.

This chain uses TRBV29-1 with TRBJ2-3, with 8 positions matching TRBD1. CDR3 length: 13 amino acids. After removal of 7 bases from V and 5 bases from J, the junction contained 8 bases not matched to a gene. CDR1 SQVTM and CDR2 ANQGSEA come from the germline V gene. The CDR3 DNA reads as TGCAGCGCACCGCCTACAGGGGGAGATACGCAGTATTTT. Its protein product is CSAPPTGGDTQYF.

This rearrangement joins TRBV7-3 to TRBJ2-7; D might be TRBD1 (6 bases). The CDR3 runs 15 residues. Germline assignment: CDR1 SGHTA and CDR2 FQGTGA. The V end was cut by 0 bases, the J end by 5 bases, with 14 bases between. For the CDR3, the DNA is TGTGCCAGCAGCTTAACGGGTGGACAGTCGGACGAGCAGTACTTC. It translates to CASSLTGGQSDEQYF.

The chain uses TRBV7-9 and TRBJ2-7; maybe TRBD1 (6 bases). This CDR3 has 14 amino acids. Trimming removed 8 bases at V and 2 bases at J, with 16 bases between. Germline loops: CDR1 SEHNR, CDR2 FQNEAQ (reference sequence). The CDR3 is CASEIGEGAYEQYF. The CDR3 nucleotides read TGTGCCAGCGAAATAGGTGAGGGGGCCTACGAGCAGTACTTC.

CDR3 sequence reads: CASSPVAGNSYNEQFF. The CDR3 DNA follows: TGTGCCAGCAGCCCTGTAGCGGGGAACTCCTACAATGAGCAGTTCTTC. The chain couples TRBV7-9 to TRBJ2-1, with TRBD2 matching 8 bases. Germline V lookup: CDR1 SEHNR, CDR2 FQNEAQ (reference sequence). The CDR3 runs to 16 residues. V was clipped by 5 bases and J by 0 bases; unmatched bases: 6.

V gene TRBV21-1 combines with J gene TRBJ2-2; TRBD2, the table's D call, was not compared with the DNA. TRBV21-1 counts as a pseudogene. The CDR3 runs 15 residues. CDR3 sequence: CASSSGGPNTGELFF. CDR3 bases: TGTGCCAGCAGCAGCGGGGGGCCGAACACCGGGGAGCTGTTTTTT.

The CDR3 sequence is CASSPPGTGELFF. The DNA for the CDR3 is TGTGCCAGCAGCCCCCCGGGGACCGGGGAGCTGTTTTTT. J is TRBJ2-2 and V is TRBV9, with a possible D match to TRBD2 (5 bases). V lost 4 bases, J lost 5 bases, and 9 bases lay in between. Germline V gene data show CDR1 as SGDLS and CDR2 as YYNGEE. This CDR3 has 13 amino acids.

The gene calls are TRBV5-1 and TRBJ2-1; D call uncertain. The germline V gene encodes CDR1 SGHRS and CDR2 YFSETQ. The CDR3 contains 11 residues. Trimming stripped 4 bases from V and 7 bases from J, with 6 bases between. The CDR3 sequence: CASSRVNEQFF. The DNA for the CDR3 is TGCGCCAGCAGCCGCGTAAATGAGCAGTTCTTC.

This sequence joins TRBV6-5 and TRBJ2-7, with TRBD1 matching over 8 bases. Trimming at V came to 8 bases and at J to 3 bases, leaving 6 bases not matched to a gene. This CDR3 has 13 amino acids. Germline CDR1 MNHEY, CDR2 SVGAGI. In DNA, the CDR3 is TGTGCCAGCGGATTACAGGGGGGCTACGAGCAGTACTTC. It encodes CASGLQGGYEQYF.

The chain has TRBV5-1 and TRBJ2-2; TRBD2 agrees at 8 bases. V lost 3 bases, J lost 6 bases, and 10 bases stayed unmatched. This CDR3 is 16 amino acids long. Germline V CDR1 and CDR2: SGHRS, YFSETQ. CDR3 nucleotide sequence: TGCGCCAGCAGCTCACAACTACAGGGACTAGCCGGGGAGCTGTTTTTT. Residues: CASSSQLQGLAGELFF.

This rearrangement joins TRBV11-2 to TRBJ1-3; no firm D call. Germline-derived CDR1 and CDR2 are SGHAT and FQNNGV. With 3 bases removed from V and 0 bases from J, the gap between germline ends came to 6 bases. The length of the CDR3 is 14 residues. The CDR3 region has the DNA TGTGCCAGCAGCTTGAGCGGCTCTGGAAACACCATATATTTT. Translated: CASSLSGSGNTIYF.

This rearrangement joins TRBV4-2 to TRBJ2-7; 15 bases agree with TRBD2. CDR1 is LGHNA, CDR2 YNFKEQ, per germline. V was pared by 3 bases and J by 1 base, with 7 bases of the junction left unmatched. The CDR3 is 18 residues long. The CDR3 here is CASSQMGLAGGDSYEQYF. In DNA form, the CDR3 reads TGTGCCAGCAGCCAGATGGGACTAGCGGGGGGTGATTCCTACGAGCAGTACTTC.

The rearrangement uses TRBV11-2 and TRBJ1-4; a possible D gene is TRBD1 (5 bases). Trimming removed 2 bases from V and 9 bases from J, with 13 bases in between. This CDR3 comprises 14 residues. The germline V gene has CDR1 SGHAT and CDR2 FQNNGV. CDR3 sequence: CASSLIGVEKKLFF. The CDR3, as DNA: TGTGCCAGCAGCTTAATAGGGGTGGAAAAAAAACTGTTTTTT.

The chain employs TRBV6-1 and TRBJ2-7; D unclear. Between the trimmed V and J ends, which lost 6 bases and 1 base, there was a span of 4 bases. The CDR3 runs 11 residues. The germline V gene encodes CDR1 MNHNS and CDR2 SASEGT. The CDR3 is CASSKSYEQYF. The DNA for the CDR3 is TGTGCCAGCAGCAAATCCTACGAGCAGTACTTC.

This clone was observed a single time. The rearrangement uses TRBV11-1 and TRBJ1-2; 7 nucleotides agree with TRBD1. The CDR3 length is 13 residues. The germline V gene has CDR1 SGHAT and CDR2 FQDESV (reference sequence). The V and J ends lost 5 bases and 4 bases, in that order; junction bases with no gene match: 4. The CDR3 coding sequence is TGTGCCAGCAGCCCAAGGGACAGCTATGGCTACACCTTC. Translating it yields CASSPRDSYGYTF.

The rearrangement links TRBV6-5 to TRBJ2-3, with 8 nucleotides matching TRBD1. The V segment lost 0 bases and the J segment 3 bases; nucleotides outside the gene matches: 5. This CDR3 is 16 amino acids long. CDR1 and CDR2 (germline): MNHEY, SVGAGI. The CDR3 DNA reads TGTGCCAGCAGTTACTCTTCCGGGACAGGAACAGATACGCAGTATTTT. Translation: CASSYSSGTGTDTQYF.

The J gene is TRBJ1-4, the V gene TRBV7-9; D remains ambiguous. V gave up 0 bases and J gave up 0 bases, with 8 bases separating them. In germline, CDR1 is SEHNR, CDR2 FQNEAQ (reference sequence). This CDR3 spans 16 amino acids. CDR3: CASSLAGSATNEKLFF. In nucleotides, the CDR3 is TGTGCCAGCAGCTTAGCGGGGAGTGCAACTAATGAAAAACTGTTTTTT.

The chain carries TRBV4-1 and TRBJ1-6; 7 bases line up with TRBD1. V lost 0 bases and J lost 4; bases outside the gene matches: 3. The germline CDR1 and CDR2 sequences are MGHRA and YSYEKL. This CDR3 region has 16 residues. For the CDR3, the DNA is TGCGCCAGCAGCCAAGAAAAGGACAGGTATAATTCACCCCTCCACTTT. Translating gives CASSQEKDRYNSPLHF.

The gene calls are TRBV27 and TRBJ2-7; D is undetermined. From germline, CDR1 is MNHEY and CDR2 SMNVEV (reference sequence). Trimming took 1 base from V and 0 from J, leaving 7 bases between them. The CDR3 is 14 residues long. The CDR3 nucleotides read TGTGCCAGCAGTTTATACAGCAGCTCCTACGAGCAGTACTTC. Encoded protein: CASSLYSSSYEQYF.

CDR3 sequence reads: CASGQTGNYSPLHF. For the CDR3, the DNA is TGTGCTAGTGGTCAGACTGGCAATTATTCACCCCTCCACTTT. The chain carries TRBV12-5 and TRBJ1-6; D ambiguous. The CDR3 loop spans 14 amino acids. Germline CDR1 LGHNT, CDR2 FRNRAP. Trimming stripped 5 bases from V and 8 bases from J, with 13 bases between.

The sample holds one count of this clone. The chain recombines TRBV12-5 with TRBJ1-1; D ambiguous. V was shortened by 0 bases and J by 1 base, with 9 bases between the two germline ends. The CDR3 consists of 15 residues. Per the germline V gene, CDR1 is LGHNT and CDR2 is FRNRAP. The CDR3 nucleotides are TGTGCTAGTGGTTTGGTAGTTACCGGGAACACTGAAGCTTTCTTT. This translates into CASGLVVTGNTEAFF. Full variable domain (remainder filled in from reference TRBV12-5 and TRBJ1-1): DARVTQTPRHKVTEMGQEVTMRCQPILGHNTVFWYRQTMMQGLELLAYFRNRAPLDDSGMPKDRFSAEMPDATLATLKIQPSEPRDSAVYFCASGLVVTGNTEAFFGQGTRLTVV.

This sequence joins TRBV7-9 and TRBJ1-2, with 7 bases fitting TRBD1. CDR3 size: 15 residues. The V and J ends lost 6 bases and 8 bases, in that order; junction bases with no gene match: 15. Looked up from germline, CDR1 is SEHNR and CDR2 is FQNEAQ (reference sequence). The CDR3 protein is CASSPTTGTSRGYTF. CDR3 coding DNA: TGTGCCAGCAGTCCAACGACAGGGACTTCAAGAGGCTACACCTTC.

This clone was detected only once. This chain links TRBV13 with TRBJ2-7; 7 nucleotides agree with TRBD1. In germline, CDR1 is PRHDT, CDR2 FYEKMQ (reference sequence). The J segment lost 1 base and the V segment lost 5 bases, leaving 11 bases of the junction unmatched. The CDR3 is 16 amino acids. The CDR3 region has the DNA TGTGCCAGCAGCAACGCCGGGACAGCTAATTCCTACGAGCAGTACTTC. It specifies CASSNAGTANSYEQYF.

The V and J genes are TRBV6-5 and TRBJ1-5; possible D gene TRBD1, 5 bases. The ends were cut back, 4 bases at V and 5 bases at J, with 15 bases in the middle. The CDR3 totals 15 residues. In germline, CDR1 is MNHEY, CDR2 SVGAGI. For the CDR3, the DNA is TGTGCCAGCAGTTCCAGGGTGGTGGGGCATCAGCCCCAGCATTTT. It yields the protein CASSSRVVGHQPQHF.

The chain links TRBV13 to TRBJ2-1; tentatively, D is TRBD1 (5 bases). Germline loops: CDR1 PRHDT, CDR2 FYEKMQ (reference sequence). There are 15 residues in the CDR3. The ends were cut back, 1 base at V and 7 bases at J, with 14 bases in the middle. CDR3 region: CASSLVSTVQNEQFF. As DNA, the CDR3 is TGTGCCAGCAGCTTAGTGTCGACAGTCCAAAATGAGCAGTTCTTC.

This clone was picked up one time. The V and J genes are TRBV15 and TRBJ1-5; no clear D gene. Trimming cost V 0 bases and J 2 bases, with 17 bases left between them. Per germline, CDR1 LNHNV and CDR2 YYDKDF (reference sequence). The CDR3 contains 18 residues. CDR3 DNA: TGTGCCACCAGCAGAGAAGGCCGTTTCCGGCGGGGCAATCAGCCCCAGCATTTT. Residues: CATSREGRFRRGNQPQHF.

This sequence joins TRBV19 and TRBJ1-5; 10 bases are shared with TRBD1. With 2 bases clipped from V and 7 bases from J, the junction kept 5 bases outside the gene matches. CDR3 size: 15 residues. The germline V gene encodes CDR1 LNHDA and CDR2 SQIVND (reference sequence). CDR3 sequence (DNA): TGTGCCAGTAGTATATCCCAGGACAGGGGGCAGCCCCAGCATTTT. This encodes CASSISQDRGQPQHF.